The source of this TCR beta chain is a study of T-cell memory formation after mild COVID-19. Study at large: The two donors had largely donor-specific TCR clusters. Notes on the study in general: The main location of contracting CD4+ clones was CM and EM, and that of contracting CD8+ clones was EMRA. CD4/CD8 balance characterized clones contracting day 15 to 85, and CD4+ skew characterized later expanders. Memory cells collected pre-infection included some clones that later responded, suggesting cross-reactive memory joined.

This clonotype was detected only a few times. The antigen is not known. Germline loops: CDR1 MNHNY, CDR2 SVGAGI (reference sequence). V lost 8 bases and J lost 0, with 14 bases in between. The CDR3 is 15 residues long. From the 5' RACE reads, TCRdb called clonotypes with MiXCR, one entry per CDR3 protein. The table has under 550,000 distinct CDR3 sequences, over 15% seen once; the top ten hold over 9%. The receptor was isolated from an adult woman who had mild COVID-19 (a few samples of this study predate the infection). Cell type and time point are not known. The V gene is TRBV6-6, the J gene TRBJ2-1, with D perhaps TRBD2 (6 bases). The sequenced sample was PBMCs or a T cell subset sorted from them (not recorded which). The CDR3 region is CASCSSGRSYNEQFF. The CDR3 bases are TGTGCCAGCTGCTCGAGCGGGCGCTCCTACAATGAGCAGTTCTTC.